These T cell receptor beta chains were read from a single sample in a study of CD8 T cells in Susac syndrome. TCRdb itself ran the immunoSEQ multiplex PCR reads through MiXCR, one entry per CDR3 protein. Of some 260,000 distinct CDR3 sequences in the sample, 80% to 90% were seen once. Sequencing used CD8+ T cells from PBMCs. These receptors all come from a human donor with multiple sclerosis. CDR3s include the opening cysteine and the closing phenylalanine or tryptophan. A D gene is named only where the DNA matches it firmly.

v_call: TRBV27
j_call: TRBJ1-5
d_call: TRBD1
cdr3_aa: CASSFLGGGRNQPQHF

v_call: TRBV5-5
j_call: TRBJ2-5
d_call: TRBD2
cdr3_aa: CASRPGTSGTQETQYF

v_call: TRBV19
j_call: TRBJ2-1
d_call: -
cdr3_aa: CASARILNNEQFF

v_call: TRBV19
j_call: TRBJ2-7
d_call: TRBD1
cdr3_aa: CASSAGQGFAYEQYF

v_call: TRBV6-2/TRBV6-3
j_call: TRBJ2-5
d_call: -
cdr3_aa: CASSYPQETQYF

v_call: TRBV27
j_call: TRBJ2-1
d_call: -
cdr3_aa: CASSKDSSYNEQFF

v_call: TRBV5-6
j_call: TRBJ1-1
d_call: -
cdr3_aa: CASSLGAQGSGTEAFF

v_call: TRBV5-1
j_call: TRBJ2-3
d_call: -
cdr3_aa: CASSYPDGKNTDTQYF

v_call: TRBV28
j_call: TRBJ1-5
d_call: -
cdr3_aa: CASSDYRAAYNQPQHF

v_call: TRBV20-1
j_call: TRBJ2-2
d_call: -
cdr3_aa: CSASSEGEGSTGELFF

v_call: TRBV27
j_call: TRBJ2-5
d_call: -
cdr3_aa: CASTGRGGGGQETQYF

v_call: TRBV29-1
j_call: TRBJ1-2
d_call: TRBD1
cdr3_aa: CSVEGQLPHGYTF

v_call: TRBV6-5
j_call: TRBJ2-7
d_call: -
cdr3_aa: CASSYSMSRVLSYEQYF

v_call: TRBV5-1
j_call: TRBJ1-1
d_call: -
cdr3_aa: CASSLDEGSTEAFF

v_call: TRBV12-5
j_call: TRBJ1-1
d_call: -
cdr3_aa: CASGFSRETEAFF

v_call: TRBV7-7
j_call: TRBJ2-3
d_call: -
cdr3_aa: CASSLGLRDTQYF

v_call: TRBV27
j_call: TRBJ2-1
d_call: TRBD2
cdr3_aa: CASSSIGTSGPNEQFF

v_call: TRBV3-1
j_call: TRBJ2-1
d_call: -
cdr3_aa: CASSRDVEDNEQFF

v_call: TRBV27
j_call: TRBJ2-7
d_call: -
cdr3_aa: CASSLGWGPWREQYF

v_call: TRBV28
j_call: TRBJ2-5
d_call: -
cdr3_aa: CASSLRGLPQETQYF

v_call: TRBV5-4
j_call: TRBJ2-7
d_call: TRBD2
cdr3_aa: CASSLLAGKYEQYF

v_call: TRBV19
j_call: TRBJ1-5
d_call: -
cdr3_aa: CASSPGIVGQPQHF

v_call: TRBV2
j_call: TRBJ2-6
d_call: -
cdr3_aa: CASSEMLGTLSGANVLTF

v_call: TRBV10-3
j_call: TRBJ2-7
d_call: -
cdr3_aa: CAISEPGRSNYEQYF